These 30 T cell receptor beta chains were all obtained from the same sample, sequenced in a study of blood T cell repertoires in COVID-19. Sequencing used immunoSEQ multiplex PCR; TCRdb keeps in-frame clones, though not all of them. The sample lists about 210,000 clones, approximately 80% occurring once. The specimen sequenced was peripheral blood. These receptors were taken from a man between 60 and 75 years old with acute or convalescent COVID-19.

The chain couples TRBV30 to TRBJ1-2, with TRBD1 as a possible D gene (6 bases). The V gene's germline CDR1 is GTSNPN and CDR2 SVGIG (reference sequence). The CDR3 extends over 12 amino acids. V lost 2 bases, J lost 8 bases, and 12 bases lay in between. The CDR3 sequence: CAWSQGTLGYTF. CDR3 in DNA: TGTGCCTGGAGTCAGGGGACACTCGGCTACACCTTC. Filled out from reference TRBV30 and TRBJ1-2, the complete variable domain reads SQTIHQWPATLVQPVGSPLSLECTVEGTSNPNLYWYRQAAGRGLQLLFYSVGIGQISSEVPQNLSASRPQDRQFILSSKKLLLSDSGFYLCAWSQGTLGYTFGSGTRLTVV.

J is TRBJ1-1 and V is TRBV5-1, with 7 bases aligning to TRBD1. The CDR3 has 16 residues. Germline V lookup: CDR1 SGHRS, CDR2 YFSETQ. Unmatched junction bases numbered 9, after V lost 4 bases and J lost 0 bases. CDR3 nucleotides: TGCGCCAGCAGCACCAAGACAGGGAGAGTGAACACTGAAGCTTTCTTT. Translated: CASSTKTGRVNTEAFF.

The chain is built from TRBV5-1 and TRBJ1-2; 9 bases are shared with TRBD1. The CDR3 runs to 14 residues. V shed 2 bases, J shed 6 bases, and the junction held 5 bases outside the gene matches. The germline V gene has CDR1 SGHRS and CDR2 YFSETQ. CDR3 coding DNA: TGCGCCAGCAGCTTTTACAGGGGGCAGGATGGCTACACCTTC. Its translation is CASSFYRGQDGYTF.

This chain links TRBV15 with TRBJ2-7; a possible D gene is TRBD2 (6 bases). Looked up from germline, CDR1 is LNHNV and CDR2 is YYDKDF (reference sequence). This CDR3 has 16 amino acids. Trimming pared 3 bases from V and 6 bases from J, leaving 21 bases between. The CDR3 here is CATSRGGLGSQREQYF. In DNA, the CDR3 is TGTGCCACCAGCAGGGGGGGTTTAGGGTCCCAACGCGAGCAGTACTTC.

The chain links TRBV29-1 to TRBJ2-1, with D perhaps matching TRBD2 (6 bases). The CDR3 extends over 14 amino acids. Germline loops: CDR1 SQVTM, CDR2 ANQGSEA. V was clipped by 5 bases and J by 1 base, with 12 bases between them. The CDR3 nucleotides read TGCAGCGTTCAGAGCGGGTCTTCCTACAATGAGCAGTTCTTC. Translation gives CSVQSGSSYNEQFF.

The genes are TRBV28 and TRBJ2-4; 7 positions agree with TRBD1. From germline, CDR1 is MDHEN and CDR2 SYDVKM. This CDR3 region has 16 residues. With 3 bases clipped from V and 0 bases from J, the junction kept 5 bases outside the gene matches. The CDR3 DNA sequence: TGTGCCAGCAGTTTGACAGGGCATCTAGCCAAAAACATTCAGTACTTC. Residues: CASSLTGHLAKNIQYF.

The J gene is TRBJ2-4, the V gene TRBV7-9; TRBD2 matches 10 bases. With 5 bases clipped from V and 4 bases from J, the junction kept 8 bases outside the gene matches. The CDR3 length is 16 residues. Germline assignment: CDR1 SEHNR and CDR2 FQNEAQ (reference sequence). CDR3 DNA: TGTGCCAGCAGCCCATGGGATAGCGGGAGGAAAAACATTCAGTACTTC. Translation gives CASSPWDSGRKNIQYF.

V is TRBV4-2 and J is TRBJ2-1; 12 nucleotides match TRBD1. Per the germline V gene, CDR1 is LGHNA and CDR2 is YNFKEQ. Germline trimming cut 5 bases from V and 8 bases from J; bases unmatched to any gene: 7. The CDR3 has 15 amino acids. The CDR3 protein is CASSSMGQGADEQFF. CDR3 sequence (DNA): TGTGCCAGCAGCTCTATGGGACAGGGGGCCGATGAGCAGTTCTTC.

The rearrangement uses TRBV4-1 and TRBJ1-2; the match to TRBD1 covers 7 bases. CDR3 length: 16 residues. The germline CDR1 and CDR2 sequences are MGHRA and YSYEKL. The V and J ends lost 0 bases and 4 bases, in that order; junction bases with no gene match: 8. The CDR3 sequence: CASSQDRGGQLYGYTF. In nucleotides, the CDR3 is TGCGCCAGCAGCCAAGATCGGGGGGGACAGCTCTATGGCTACACCTTC.

This clone was detected only a few times. The CDR3 reads CSVAEAVNTGELFF. CDR3 coding DNA: TGCAGCGTTGCCGAGGCGGTGAACACCGGGGAGCTGTTTTTT. The chain uses TRBV29-1 and TRBJ2-2; D remains ambiguous. Between the trimmed V and J ends, which lost 4 bases and 1 base, there was a span of 10 bases. CDR1 SQVTM and CDR2 ANQGSEA come from the germline V gene. CDR3 length equals 14 residues.

This clone was counted between two and nine times. The V call is TRBV15, the J call TRBJ1-5, with a possible D match to TRBD1 (5 bases). CDR1 is LNHNV and CDR2 is YYDKDF in the germline V gene (reference sequence). The CDR3 extends over 19 amino acids. The V gene lost 3 bases and the J gene lost 2 bases, with 23 bases spanning the gap. Here the CDR3 DNA reads TGTGCCACCAGCAGGGGTCTGGCAGGACATCTTAGGGGCAATCAGCCCCAGCATTTT. It encodes CATSRGLAGHLRGNQPQHF.

This clone has only one observation. The chain has TRBV10-3 and TRBJ2-7; 13 nucleotides align to TRBD2. The germline gives CDR1 ENHRY, CDR2 SYGVKD. There are 15 residues in the CDR3. V dropped 3 bases and J dropped 12; count of bases not matched to a gene: 11. CDR3 loop: CAISELAGGPRTSYF. The CDR3 DNA follows: TGTGCCATCAGTGAACTAGCGGGAGGGCCAAGGACGTCGTACTTC.

V is TRBV19 and J is TRBJ2-7, with D perhaps TRBD2 (6 bases). In germline, CDR1 is LNHDA, CDR2 SQIVND (reference sequence). The CDR3 is 14 amino acids. V gave up 1 base and J gave up 6 bases, with 13 bases separating them. CDR3 bases: TGTGCCAGTAGTATAGGGAGCGGAGGGGCCGAGCAGTACTTC. It codes for CASSIGSGGAEQYF.

The table lists this clone with a count of one. The chain recombines TRBV3-1 (or the pseudogene TRBV3-2) with TRBJ1-2; 7 bases are shared with TRBD1. Germline assignment: CDR1 LGHDT and CDR2 YNNKEL (reference sequence). CDR3 length: 17 amino acids. With 4 bases clipped from V and 5 bases from J, the junction kept 16 bases outside the gene matches. CDR3 amino acids: CASSPGTVRGHRYGYTF. In DNA form, the CDR3 reads TGTGCCAGCAGCCCGGGGACAGTTAGGGGGCATAGGTATGGCTACACCTTC.

Comment on this clone: Its ends do not fully match the called genes, so a read error is possible. V is TRBV11-2 and J is TRBJ2-4, with 10 bases aligning to TRBD2. Germline V gives CDR1 SGHAT, CDR2 FQNNGV. The CDR3 is made up of 11 amino acids. The CDR3 loop is CASSTTSGPHF. CDR3 coding DNA: TGTGCCAGCAGTACGACTAGCGGGCCACACTTC.

The chain recombines TRBV19 with TRBJ2-1; TRBD2 aligns across 8 bases. Germline CDR1 LNHDA, CDR2 SQIVND (reference sequence). The V segment lost 6 bases and the J segment 5 bases; nucleotides outside the gene matches: 6. The CDR3 has 14 residues. CDR3 in DNA: TGTGCCAGTAGACCGGGACTAGTACACAATGAGCAGTTCTTC. This codes for CASRPGLVHNEQFF.

This chain links TRBV10-3 with TRBJ1-3; 8 positions agree with TRBD1. Germline V gene data show CDR1 as ENHRY and CDR2 as SYGVKD. Unmatched junction bases numbered 4, after V lost 8 bases and J lost 4 bases. The CDR3 totals 13 residues. DNA for the CDR3: TGTGCCATCGGTTCAGGGGGCGGAAACACCATATATTTT. It is translated as CAIGSGGGNTIYF.

This rearrangement joins TRBV4-2 to TRBJ2-5, with 10 bases identical to TRBD1. This CDR3 is built from 15 residues. In germline, CDR1 is LGHNA, CDR2 YNFKEQ. V was clipped by 4 bases and J by 5 bases; unmatched bases: 7. The CDR3 here is CASSPDRGQSETQYF. The CDR3 region has the DNA TGTGCCAGCAGCCCCGACAGGGGGCAATCGGAGACCCAGTACTTC.

V usage is TRBV24-1 and J usage is TRBJ1-3; TRBD1 is a possible D gene (6 bases). This CDR3 comprises 15 residues. V was trimmed by 4 bases and J by 4 bases, leaving 13 bases between them. Per germline, CDR1 KGHDR and CDR2 SFDVKD. Here the CDR3 DNA reads TGTGCCACCAGTGACGCGACAGGATCCGGAAACACCATATATTTT. Protein: CATSDATGSGNTIYF.

This chain links TRBV7-3 with TRBJ2-6, with 7 bases lining up with TRBD1. The CDR3 has 16 residues. Germline loops: CDR1 SGHTA, CDR2 FQGTGA. J lost 2 bases, V lost 6 bases, and 7 bases had no gene match. The CDR3 reads CASSRQGPTGANVLTF. CDR3 nucleotide sequence: TGTGCCAGCAGTCGACAGGGACCGACTGGGGCCAACGTCCTGACTTTC.

V gene TRBV5-1 combines with J gene TRBJ2-7, with TRBD2 matching 7 bases. The CDR3 totals 15 residues. J lost 6 bases, V lost 4 bases, and 13 bases had no gene match. The germline V gene has CDR1 SGHRS and CDR2 YFSETQ. The CDR3 DNA sequence: TGCGCCAGCAGCAAGGGCCTAGCGGCTCTTGGCGAGCAGTACTTC. Translation gives CASSKGLAALGEQYF.

V usage is TRBV6-2 or TRBV6-3 and J usage is TRBJ1-6; D not certain. Germline V gene data show CDR1 as MNHEY and CDR2 as SVGEGT. This CDR3 is 13 amino acids long. Trimming pared 1 base from V and 8 bases from J, leaving 6 bases between. The CDR3 protein is CASSYWTDSPLHF. The CDR3 DNA sequence: TGTGCCAGCAGTTACTGGACTGATTCACCCCTCCACTTT.

The chain has TRBV3-1 (or the pseudogene TRBV3-2) and TRBJ1-2; 7 bases are a match to TRBD1. V dropped 0 bases and J dropped 3; count of bases not matched to a gene: 4. In germline, CDR1 is LGHDT, CDR2 YNNKEL (reference sequence). This CDR3 spans 15 amino acids. CDR3 nucleotide sequence: TGTGCCAGCAGCCAAGATGACAGGGTAGACTATGGCTACACCTTC. Protein: CASSQDDRVDYGYTF.

In this sample, this clone turned up once. This sequence joins TRBV19 and TRBJ1-3, with TRBD1 matching 12 bases. CDR3 length: 15 residues. CDR1 is LNHDA, CDR2 SQIVND, per germline (reference sequence). With 8 bases clipped from V and 4 bases from J, the junction kept 6 bases outside the gene matches. As DNA, the CDR3 is TGTGCCAGTGGGGACAGGGGGCAGTGGGGAAACACCATATATTTT. It yields the protein CASGDRGQWGNTIYF.

The chain links TRBV12-3 or TRBV12-4 to TRBJ2-1; maybe TRBD2 (6 bases). The CDR3 is 13 residues long. V was clipped by 4 bases and J by 6 bases, with 10 bases between them. CDR3 sequence reads: CASSWGGVNEQFF. The CDR3 bases are TGTGCCAGCAGTTGGGGCGGGGTCAATGAGCAGTTCTTC.

V gene TRBV6-5 combines with J gene TRBJ1-2; 8 bases agree with TRBD1. Germline V gives CDR1 MNHEY, CDR2 SVGAGI. V lost 4 bases and J lost 1; bases outside the gene matches: 5. The CDR3 totals 15 residues. The CDR3 loop reads CASSWRTGINYGYTF. In nucleotides, the CDR3 is TGTGCCAGCAGTTGGAGGACAGGGATTAACTATGGCTACACCTTC.

The V gene is TRBV7-9, the J gene TRBJ2-1; D not resolved. The ends were cut back, 9 bases at V and 2 bases at J, with 11 bases in the middle. The CDR3 length is 13 residues. The V gene's germline CDR1 is SEHNR and CDR2 FQNEAQ (reference sequence). The CDR3 loop reads CASLEDAYNEQFF. The CDR3 DNA sequence: TGTGCCAGTCTCGAGGATGCCTACAATGAGCAGTTCTTC.

The rearrangement joins TRBV7-2 to TRBJ1-5, with D uncertain. CDR1 SGHTA and CDR2 FQGNSA come from the germline V gene. Trimming stripped 0 bases from V and 0 bases from J, with 6 bases between. CDR3 length equals 15 residues. The CDR3 DNA sequence: TGTGCCAGCAGCTTAGCCGGGAGTAGCAATCAGCCCCAGCATTTT. Translation gives CASSLAGSSNQPQHF.

The rearrangement uses TRBV6-6 and TRBJ2-7; 10 nucleotides line up with TRBD2. This CDR3 is built from 16 residues. Germline assignment: CDR1 MNHNY and CDR2 SVGAGI (reference sequence). Unmatched junction bases numbered 5, after V lost 0 bases and J lost 3 bases. CDR3 sequence reads: CASSYSTPSGGYEQYF. For the CDR3, the DNA is TGTGCCAGCAGTTACTCGACCCCTAGCGGGGGCTACGAGCAGTACTTC.

V gene TRBV5-5 combines with J gene TRBJ1-2, with D unclear. The V and J ends lost 0 bases and 1 base respectively, with 10 bases between them. The CDR3 loop spans 15 amino acids. Germline values: CDR1 SGHKS, CDR2 YYEKEE (reference sequence). Here the CDR3 reads CASSLAHTVNYGYTF. The CDR3 DNA reads as TGTGCCAGCAGCTTGGCACATACAGTTAACTATGGCTACACCTTC.